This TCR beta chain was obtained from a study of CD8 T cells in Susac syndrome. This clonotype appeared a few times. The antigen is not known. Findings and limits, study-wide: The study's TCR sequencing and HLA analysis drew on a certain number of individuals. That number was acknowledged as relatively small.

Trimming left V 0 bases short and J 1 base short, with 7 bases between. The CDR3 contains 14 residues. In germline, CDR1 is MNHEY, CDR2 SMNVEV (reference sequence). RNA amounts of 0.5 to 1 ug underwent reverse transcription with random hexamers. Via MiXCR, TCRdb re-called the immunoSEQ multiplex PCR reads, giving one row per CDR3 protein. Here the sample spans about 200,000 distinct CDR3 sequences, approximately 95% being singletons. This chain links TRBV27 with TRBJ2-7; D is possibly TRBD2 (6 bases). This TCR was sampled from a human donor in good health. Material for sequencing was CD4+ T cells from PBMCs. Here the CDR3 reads CASSLSGTSYEQYF. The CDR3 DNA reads TGTGCCAGCAGTTTATCGGGGACTTCCTACGAGCAGTACTTC.